This record looks at one T cell receptor (beta chain) sequence and its context. What it recognizes is unknown. The source of the sample is a study of T cell clones after liver transplantation. The wider study: A pre-transplant mixed lymphocyte reaction with TCRbeta sequencing defined graft-donor-reactive clones followed in post-transplant blood. Study conclusions and caveats: Rather than being deleted, graft donor-reactive T cells may have moved into the graft.

The CDR3 length is 13 residues. V was trimmed by 2 bases and J by 4 bases, leaving 8 bases between them. Germline CDR1 MNHNS, CDR2 SASEGT. Sorting of unstimulated PBMCs yielded separate CD3+CD4+ and CD3+CD8+ fractions. Assay: immunoSEQ multiplex PCR; the TCRdb copy retains only in-frame clones and omits some. The sample contains roughly 100,000 clones, around 80% of which appear only once. The chain uses TRBV6-1 and TRBJ1-1, with D tentatively TRBD1 (5 bases). Sequenced material: CD4+ T cells from blood, taken around 49 months after liver transplant. The receptor was isolated from a human patient who received a liver transplant. Some of the T cells may derive from the graft donor. This chain's CDR3 is CASSEWGPTEAFF. The CDR3, as DNA: TGTGCCAGCAGTGAATGGGGCCCCACTGAAGCTTTCTTT.